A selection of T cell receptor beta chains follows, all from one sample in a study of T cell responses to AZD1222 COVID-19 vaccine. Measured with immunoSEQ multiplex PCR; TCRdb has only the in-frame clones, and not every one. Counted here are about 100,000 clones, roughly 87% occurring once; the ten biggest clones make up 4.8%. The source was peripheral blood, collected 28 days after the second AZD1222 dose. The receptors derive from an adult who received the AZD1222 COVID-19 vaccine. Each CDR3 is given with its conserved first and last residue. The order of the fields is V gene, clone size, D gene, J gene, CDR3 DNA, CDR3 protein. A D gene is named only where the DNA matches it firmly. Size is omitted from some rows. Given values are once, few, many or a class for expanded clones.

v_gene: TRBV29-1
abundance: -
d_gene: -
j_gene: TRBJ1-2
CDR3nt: TGCAGCGTTGAGAGCGGTGGGGACTATGGCTACACCTTC
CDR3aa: CSVESGGDYGYTF

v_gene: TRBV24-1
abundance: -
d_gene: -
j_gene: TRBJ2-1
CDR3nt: TGTGCCACCAGTGATTTCGGTAATGAGCAGTTCTTC
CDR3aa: CATSDFGNEQFF

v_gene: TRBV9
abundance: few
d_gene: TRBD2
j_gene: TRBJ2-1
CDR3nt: TGTGCCAGCAGCGCCCCAGCGGGGGGGCGGGTGAACAATGAGCAGTTCTTC
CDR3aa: CASSAPAGGRVNNEQFF

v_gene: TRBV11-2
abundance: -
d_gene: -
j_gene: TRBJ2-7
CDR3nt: TGTGCCAGCAGCTTAGACAGGGCCTACGAGCAGTACTTC
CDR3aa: CASSLDRAYEQYF

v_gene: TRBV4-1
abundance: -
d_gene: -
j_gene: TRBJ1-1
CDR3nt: TGCGCCAGCAGCCCCCTGGCGCCGGGGGGGGGTGAAGCTTTCTTT
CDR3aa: CASSPLAPGGGEAFF

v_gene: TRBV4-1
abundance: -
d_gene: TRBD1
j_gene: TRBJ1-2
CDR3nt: TGCGCCAGCAGCCAACCTCGGACAGGGAAGGGTGGCTACACCTTC
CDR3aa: CASSQPRTGKGGYTF

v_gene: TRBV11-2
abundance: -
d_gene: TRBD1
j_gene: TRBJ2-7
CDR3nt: TGTGCCAGCAGCACCGACAGGGGGCCTCGAGAGCAGTACTTC
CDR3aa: CASSTDRGPREQYF

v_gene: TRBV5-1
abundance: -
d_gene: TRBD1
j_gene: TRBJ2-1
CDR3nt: TGCGCCAGCAGCGCCGGACAGGACAATGAGCAGTTCTTC
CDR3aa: CASSAGQDNEQFF

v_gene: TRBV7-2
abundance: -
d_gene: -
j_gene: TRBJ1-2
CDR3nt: TGTGCCAGCAGCTTGGGCAGGGAGTCAAACTATGGCTACACCTTC
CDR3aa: CASSLGRESNYGYTF

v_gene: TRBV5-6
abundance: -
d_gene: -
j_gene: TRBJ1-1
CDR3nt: TGTGCCAGCAGCTTCACAGGGAACACTGAAGCTTTCTTT
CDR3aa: CASSFTGNTEAFF

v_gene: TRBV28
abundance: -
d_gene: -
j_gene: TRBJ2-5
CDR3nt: TGTGCCAGCAGTTTAAGGGCCCCCGAGACCCAGTACTTC
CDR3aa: CASSLRAPETQYF

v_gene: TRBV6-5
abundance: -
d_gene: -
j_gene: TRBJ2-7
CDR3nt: TGTGCCAGCAGTTACTCTAGGGGTACCCCCTACGAGCAGTACTTC
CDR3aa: CASSYSRGTPYEQYF

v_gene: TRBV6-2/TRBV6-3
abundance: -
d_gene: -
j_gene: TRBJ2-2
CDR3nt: TGTGCCAGCACCCCGGGGCAGAGCAACACCGGGGAGCTGTTTTTT
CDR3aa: CASTPGQSNTGELFF

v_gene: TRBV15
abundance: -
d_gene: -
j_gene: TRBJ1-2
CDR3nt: TGTGCCACCAGCAGAGACAGGAACTATGGCTACACCTTC
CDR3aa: CATSRDRNYGYTF

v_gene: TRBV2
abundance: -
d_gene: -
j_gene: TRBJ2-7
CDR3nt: TGTGCCAGCCGTGGGTCCTACGAGCAGTACTTC
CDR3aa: CASRGSYEQYF

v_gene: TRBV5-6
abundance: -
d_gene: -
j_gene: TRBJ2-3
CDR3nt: TGTGCCAGCAGCTTGGTGGGGACAGATACGCAGTATTTT
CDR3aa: CASSLVGTDTQYF

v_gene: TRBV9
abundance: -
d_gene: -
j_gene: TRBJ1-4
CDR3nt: TGTGCCAGCAGCGTGGGCGGCAGGGGAGGGGAAAAACTGTTTTTT
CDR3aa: CASSVGGRGGEKLFF

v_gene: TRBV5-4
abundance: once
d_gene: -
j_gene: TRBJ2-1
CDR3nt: TGTGCCAGCAGCTTCAGACAGGCCAATTACAATGAGCAGTTCTTC
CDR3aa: CASSFRQANYNEQFF

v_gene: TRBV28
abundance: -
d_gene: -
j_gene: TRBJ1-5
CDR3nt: TGTGCCAGCACTTCTTCTGGGGCGGGCAATCAGCCCCAGCATTTT
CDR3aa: CASTSSGAGNQPQHF

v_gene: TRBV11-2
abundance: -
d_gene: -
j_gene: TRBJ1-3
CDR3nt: TGTGCCAGCAGCTTAGTAGCGGGCGGGAGCTCTGGAAACACCATATATTTT
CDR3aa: CASSLVAGGSSGNTIYF

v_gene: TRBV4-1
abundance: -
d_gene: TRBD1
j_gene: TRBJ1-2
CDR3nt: TGCGCCAGCAGCCGGACAGGGTGGGGGCTAGGCTATGGCTACACCTTC
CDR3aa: CASSRTGWGLGYGYTF

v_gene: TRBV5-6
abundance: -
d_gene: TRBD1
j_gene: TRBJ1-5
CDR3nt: TGTGCCAGCAGCTCCCGGGACAGGGGGTGGGAGAGCAATCAGCCCCAGCATTTT
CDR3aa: CASSSRDRGWESNQPQHF

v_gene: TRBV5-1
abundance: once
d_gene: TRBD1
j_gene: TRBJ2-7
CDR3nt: TGCGCCAGCAGCTTGCAGGGACAGGGGCCCTACGAGCAGTACTTC
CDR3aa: CASSLQGQGPYEQYF

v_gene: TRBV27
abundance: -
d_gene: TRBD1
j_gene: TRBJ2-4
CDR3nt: TGTGCCAGCCGACGGGGACAGTTAAACATTCAGTACTTC
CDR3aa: CASRRGQLNIQYF

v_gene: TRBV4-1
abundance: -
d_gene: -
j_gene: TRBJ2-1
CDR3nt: TGCGCCAGCAGCCAAGATTGGAGGGGCTCCAGCTCCTACAATGAGCAGTTCTTC
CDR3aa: CASSQDWRGSSSYNEQFF

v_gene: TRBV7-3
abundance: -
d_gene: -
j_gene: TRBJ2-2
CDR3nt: TGTGCCAGCAGCTTTGGGGCAACCGGGGAGCTGTTTTTT
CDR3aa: CASSFGATGELFF

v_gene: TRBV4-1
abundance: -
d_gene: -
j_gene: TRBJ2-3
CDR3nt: TGCGCCAGCAGCCAATCTGCAGATACGCAGTATTTT
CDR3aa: CASSQSADTQYF

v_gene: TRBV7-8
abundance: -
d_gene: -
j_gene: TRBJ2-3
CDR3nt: TGTGCCAGCAGCTTAAAGGCCTACACAGATACGCAGTATTTT
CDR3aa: CASSLKAYTDTQYF

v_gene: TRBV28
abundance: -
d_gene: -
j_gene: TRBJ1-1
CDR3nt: TGTGCCAGCAGTTTTGTATCGGCAGGGAACACTGAAGCTTTCTTT
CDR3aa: CASSFVSAGNTEAFF

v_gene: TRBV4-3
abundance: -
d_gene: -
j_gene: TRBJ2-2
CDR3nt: TGCGCCAGCAGCCAAGGACGGGACTCCTCGAACACCGGGGAGCTGTTTTTT
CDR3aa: CASSQGRDSSNTGELFF

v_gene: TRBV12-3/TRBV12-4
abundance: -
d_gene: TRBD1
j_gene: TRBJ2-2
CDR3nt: TGTGCCAGCAGTCTCGACAGGGCCGGGGAGCTGTTTTTT
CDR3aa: CASSLDRAGELFF

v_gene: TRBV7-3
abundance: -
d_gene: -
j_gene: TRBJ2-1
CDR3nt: TGTGCCAGCAGCACAAATCGGGGTGAGCAGTTCTTC
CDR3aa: CASSTNRGEQFF

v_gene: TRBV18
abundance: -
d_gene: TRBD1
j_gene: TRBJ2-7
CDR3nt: TGTGCCAGCTCACCAGGACAGGACTACGAGCAGTACTTC
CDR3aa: CASSPGQDYEQYF

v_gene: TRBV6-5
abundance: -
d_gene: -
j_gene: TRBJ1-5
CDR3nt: TGTGCCAGCAGTTACAATGGGCAGGGTGGCAATCAGCCCCAGCATTTT
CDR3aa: CASSYNGQGGNQPQHF

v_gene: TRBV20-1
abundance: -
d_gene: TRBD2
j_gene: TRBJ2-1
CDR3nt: TGCAGTGCTGGACTAGTCCATGAGCAGTTCTTC
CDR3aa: CSAGLVHEQFF

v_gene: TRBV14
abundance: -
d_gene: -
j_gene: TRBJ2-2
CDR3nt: TGTGCCAGCAGCCTCCAAGTCGGGGAGCTGTTTTTT
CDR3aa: CASSLQVGELFF

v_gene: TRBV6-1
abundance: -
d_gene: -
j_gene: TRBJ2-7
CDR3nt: TGTGCCAGCAGTGAATTGGGGGACGTCTACGAGCAGTACTTC
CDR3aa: CASSELGDVYEQYF

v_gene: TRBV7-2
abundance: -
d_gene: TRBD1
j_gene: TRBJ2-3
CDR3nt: TGTGCCAGCAGCCTGGGACAGGGCACAGATACGCAGTATTTT
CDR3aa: CASSLGQGTDTQYF

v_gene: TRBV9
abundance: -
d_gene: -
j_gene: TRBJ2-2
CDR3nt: TGTGCCAGCAGCCTCATTTACACCGGGGAGCTGTTTTTT
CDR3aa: CASSLIYTGELFF

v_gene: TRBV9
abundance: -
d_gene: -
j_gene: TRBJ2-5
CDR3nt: TGTGCCAGCAGCGGGGGTGGAGAGACCCAGTACTTC
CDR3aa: CASSGGGETQYF

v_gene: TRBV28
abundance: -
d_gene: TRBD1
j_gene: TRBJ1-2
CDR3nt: TGTGCCAGCAGTTCTTCAACATCACAGGGGGCGTACTATGGCTACACCTTC
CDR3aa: CASSSSTSQGAYYGYTF

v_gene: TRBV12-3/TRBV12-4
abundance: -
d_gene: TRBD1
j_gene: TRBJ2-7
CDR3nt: TGTGCCAGCAGTTGGGACAGTACCTACGAGCAGTACTTC
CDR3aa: CASSWDSTYEQYF